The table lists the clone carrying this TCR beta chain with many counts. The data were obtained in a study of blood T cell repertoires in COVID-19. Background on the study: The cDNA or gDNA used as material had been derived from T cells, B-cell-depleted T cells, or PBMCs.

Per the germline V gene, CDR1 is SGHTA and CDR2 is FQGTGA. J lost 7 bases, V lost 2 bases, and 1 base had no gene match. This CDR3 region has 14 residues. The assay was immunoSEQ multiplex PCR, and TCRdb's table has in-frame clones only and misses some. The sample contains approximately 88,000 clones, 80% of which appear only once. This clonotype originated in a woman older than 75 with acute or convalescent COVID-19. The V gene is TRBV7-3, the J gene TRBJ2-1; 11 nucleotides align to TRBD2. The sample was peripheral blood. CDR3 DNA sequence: TGTGCCAGCAGCTTAGCTAGCGGGGGGAATGAGCAGTTCTTC. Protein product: CASSLASGGNEQFF.